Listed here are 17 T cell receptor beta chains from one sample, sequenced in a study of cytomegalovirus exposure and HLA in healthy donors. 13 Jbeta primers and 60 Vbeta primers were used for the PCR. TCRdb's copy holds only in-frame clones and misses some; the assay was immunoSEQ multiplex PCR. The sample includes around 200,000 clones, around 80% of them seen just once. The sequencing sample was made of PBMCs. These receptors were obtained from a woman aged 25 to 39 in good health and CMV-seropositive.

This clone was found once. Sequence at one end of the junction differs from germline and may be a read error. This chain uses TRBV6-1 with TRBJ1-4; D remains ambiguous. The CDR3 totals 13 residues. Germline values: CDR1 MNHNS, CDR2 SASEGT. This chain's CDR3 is CASNEQLAVKLFF. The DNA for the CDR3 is TGTGCCAGCAATGAACAGTTGGCAGTGAAACTGTTTTTT.

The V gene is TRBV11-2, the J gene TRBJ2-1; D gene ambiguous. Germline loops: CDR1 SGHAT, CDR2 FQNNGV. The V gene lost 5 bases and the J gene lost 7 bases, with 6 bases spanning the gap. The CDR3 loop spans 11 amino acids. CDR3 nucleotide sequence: TGTGCCAGCAGCATAAAAAATGAGCAGTTCTTC. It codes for CASSIKNEQFF. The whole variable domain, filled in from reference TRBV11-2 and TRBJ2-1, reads EAGVAQSPRYKIIEKRQSVAFWCNPISGHATLYWYQQILGQGPKLLIQFQNNGVVDDSQLPKDRFSAERLKGVDSTLKIQPAKLEDSAVYLCASSIKNEQFFGPGTRLTVL.

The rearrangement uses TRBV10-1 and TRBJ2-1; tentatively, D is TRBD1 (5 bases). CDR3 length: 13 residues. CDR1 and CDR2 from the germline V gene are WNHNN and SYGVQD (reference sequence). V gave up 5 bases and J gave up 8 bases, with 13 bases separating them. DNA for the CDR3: TGCGCCAGCAGTAATGCAGGGTGGGATGAGCAGTTCTTC. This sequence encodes CASSNAGWDEQFF.

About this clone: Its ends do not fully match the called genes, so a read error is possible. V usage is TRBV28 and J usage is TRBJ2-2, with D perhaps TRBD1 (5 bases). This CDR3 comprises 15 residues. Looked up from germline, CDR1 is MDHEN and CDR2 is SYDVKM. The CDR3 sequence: CASTLSRGYTGELFF. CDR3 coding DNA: TGTGCCAGCACTTTATCTAGGGGCTACACCGGGGAGCTGTTTTTT.

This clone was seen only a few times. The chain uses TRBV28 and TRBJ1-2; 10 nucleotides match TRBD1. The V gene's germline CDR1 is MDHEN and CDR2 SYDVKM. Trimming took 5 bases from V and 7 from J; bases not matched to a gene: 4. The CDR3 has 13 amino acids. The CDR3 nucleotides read TGTGCCAGCAGTGAAGGGGACAGGGGTGGCTACACCTTC. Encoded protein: CASSEGDRGGYTF.

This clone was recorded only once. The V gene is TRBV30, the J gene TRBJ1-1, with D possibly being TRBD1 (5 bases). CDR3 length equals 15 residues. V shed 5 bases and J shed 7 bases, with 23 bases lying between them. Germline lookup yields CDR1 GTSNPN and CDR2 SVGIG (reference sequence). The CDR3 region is CAWGAPGAIRSEAFF. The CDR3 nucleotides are TGTGCCTGGGGGGCCCCGGGCGCTATACGAAGTGAAGCTTTCTTT.

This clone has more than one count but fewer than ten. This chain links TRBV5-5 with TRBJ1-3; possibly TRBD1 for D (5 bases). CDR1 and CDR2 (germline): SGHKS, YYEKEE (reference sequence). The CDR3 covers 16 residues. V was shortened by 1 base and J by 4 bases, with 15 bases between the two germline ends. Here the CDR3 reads CASSLQGLGIGNTIYF. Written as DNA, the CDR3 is TGTGCCAGCAGCTTGCAGGGCCTGGGTATCGGAAACACCATATATTTT. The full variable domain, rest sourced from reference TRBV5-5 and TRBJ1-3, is DAGVTQSPTHLIKTRGQQVTLRCSPISGHKSVSWYQQVLGQGPQFIFQYYEKEERGRGNFPDRFSARQFPNYSSELNVNALLLGDSALYLCASSLQGLGIGNTIYFGEGSWLTVV.

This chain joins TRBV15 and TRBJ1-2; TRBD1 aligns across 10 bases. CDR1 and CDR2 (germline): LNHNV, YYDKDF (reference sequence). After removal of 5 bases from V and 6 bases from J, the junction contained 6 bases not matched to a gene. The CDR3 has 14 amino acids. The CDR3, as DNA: TGTGCCACCAGCCGACCGGGACAGGGGAATGGCTACACCTTC. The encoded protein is CATSRPGQGNGYTF.

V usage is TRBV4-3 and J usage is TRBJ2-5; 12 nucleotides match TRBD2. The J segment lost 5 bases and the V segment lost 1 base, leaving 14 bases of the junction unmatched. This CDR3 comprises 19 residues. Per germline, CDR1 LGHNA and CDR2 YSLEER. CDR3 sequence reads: CASSQGGLAGGGAKETQYF. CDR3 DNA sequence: TGCGCCAGCAGCCAAGGGGGACTAGCGGGTGGCGGCGCGAAGGAGACCCAGTACTTC.

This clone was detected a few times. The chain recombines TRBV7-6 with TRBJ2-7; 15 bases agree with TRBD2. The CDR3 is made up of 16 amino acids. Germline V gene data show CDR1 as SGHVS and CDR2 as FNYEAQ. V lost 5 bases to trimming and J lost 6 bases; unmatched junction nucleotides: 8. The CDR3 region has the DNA TGTGCCAGCAGCACCGGGGGACTAGCGGGAGGTGGCGAGCAGTACTTC. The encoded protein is CASSTGGLAGGGEQYF.

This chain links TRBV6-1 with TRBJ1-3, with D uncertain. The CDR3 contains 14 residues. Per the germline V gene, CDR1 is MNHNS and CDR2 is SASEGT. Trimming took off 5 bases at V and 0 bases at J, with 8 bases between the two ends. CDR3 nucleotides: TGTGCCAGCAGTCGCGATTTCTCTGGAAACACCATATATTTT. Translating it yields CASSRDFSGNTIYF.

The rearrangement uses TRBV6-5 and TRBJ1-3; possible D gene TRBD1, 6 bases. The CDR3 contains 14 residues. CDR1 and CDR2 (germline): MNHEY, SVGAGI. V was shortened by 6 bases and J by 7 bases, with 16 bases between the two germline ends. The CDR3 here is CASRPLGGGNTIYF. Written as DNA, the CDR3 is TGTGCCAGCAGACCTCTTGGGGGCGGGAACACCATATATTTT.

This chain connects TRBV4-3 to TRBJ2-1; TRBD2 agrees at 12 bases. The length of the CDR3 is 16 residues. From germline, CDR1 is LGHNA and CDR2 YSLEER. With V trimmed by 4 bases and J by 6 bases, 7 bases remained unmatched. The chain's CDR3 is CASSPARGLAGNEQFF. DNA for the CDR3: TGCGCCAGCAGCCCAGCCCGGGGACTAGCGGGCAATGAGCAGTTCTTC.

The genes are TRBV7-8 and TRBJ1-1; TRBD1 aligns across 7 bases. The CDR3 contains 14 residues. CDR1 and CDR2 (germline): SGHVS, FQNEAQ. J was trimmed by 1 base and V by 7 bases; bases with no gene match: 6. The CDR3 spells CASTQGGKNTEAFF. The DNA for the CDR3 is TGTGCCAGCACCCAGGGGGGCAAGAACACTGAAGCTTTCTTT.

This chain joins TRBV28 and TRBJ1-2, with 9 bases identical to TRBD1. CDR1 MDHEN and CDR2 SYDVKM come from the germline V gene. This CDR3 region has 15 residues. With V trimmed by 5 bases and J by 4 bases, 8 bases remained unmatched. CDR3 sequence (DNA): TGTGCCAGCAGTGCACGCCGGGACAGGGTCTATGGCTACACCTTC. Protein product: CASSARRDRVYGYTF.

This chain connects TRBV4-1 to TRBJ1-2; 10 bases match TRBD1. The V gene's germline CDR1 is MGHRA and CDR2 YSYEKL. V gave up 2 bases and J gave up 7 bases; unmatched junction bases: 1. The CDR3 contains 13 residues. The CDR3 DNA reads TGCGCCAGCAGCCAAAGGACAGGGGGTGGCTACACCTTC. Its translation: CASSQRTGGGYTF.

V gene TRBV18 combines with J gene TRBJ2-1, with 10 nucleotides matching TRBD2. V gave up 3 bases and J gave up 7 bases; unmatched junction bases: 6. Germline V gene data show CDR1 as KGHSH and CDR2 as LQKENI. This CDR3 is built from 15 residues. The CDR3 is CASSPSSGRGNEQFF. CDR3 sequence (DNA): TGTGCCAGCTCACCCTCTAGCGGGAGAGGTAATGAGCAGTTCTTC.